A selection of T cell receptor beta chains follows, all from one sample in a study of shared clonotypes between healthy human individuals. Method: immunoSEQ multiplex PCR; TCRdb's copy keeps in-frame clones and lacks some. The table includes about 1.1 million clones, around 78% detected once. Source material: memory CD4+ T cells from PBMCs. Receptor source: a man between 18 and 29 years old in good health. Some clones in this sample may be carry-over from other donors' samples. Each CDR3 is given with its conserved first and last residue. D genes are given only for firm matches. Only part of the rows carry a size: once, few, many, or a class if the clone is expanded.

D gene,J gene,clone size,V gene,CDR3 DNA,CDR3 protein
TRBD1,TRBJ1-1,NA,TRBV7-3,TGTGCCAGCAGCCCGAGACAGGGGAGCACTGAAGCTTTCTTT,CASSPRQGSTEAFF
NA,TRBJ2-5,NA,TRBV30,TGTGCATGGAGGTCCGAGGGGACCCAGTACTTC,CAWRSEGTQYF
TRBD1,TRBJ2-1,NA,TRBV7-3,TGTGCCAGCAGCCCGGGACAGACATACAATGAGCAGTTCTTC,CASSPGQTYNEQFF
NA,TRBJ2-3,once,TRBV7-8,TGTGCCAGCAGCCCCCTCCCCAGCGGGTCGGGCACAGATACGCAGTATTTT,CASSPLPSGSGTDTQYF
NA,TRBJ2-2,NA,TRBV5-4,TGTGCCAGCAGCTTGTGGGCAGGGCAGAACACCGGGGAGCTGTTTTTT,CASSLWAGQNTGELFF
NA,TRBJ2-3,NA,TRBV11-3,TGTGCCAGCAGCTTTAATAGAGCTACAGATACGCAGTATTTT,CASSFNRATDTQYF
NA,TRBJ2-7,once,TRBV19,TGTGCCAGTAGTTCCCCCCAGCGGGACAACCTCGGGCAGTACTTC,CASSSPQRDNLGQYF
NA,TRBJ2-7,NA,TRBV5-1,TGCGCCAGCAAAGCCCCAGGGACCTACGAGCAGTACTTC,CASKAPGTYEQYF
NA,TRBJ2-2,NA,TRBV27,TGTGCCAGCAGTGCGGGCCGGGCCACCGGGGAGCTGTTTTTT,CASSAGRATGELFF
TRBD1,TRBJ1-1,few,TRBV30,TGTGCCTGGGGACAGGGGGCGGCTTTCTTT,CAWGQGAAFF
TRBD2,TRBJ2-1,NA,TRBV9,TGTGCCAGCAGCGTAGATGGACGTAGCGGGAGCTACAATGAGCAGTTCTTC,CASSVDGRSGSYNEQFF
NA,TRBJ2-7,once,TRBV23-1,TGCGCCAGCAGTCAAGGACAGTGTAGGGACGAGCAGTACTTC,CASSQGQCRDEQYF
NA,TRBJ2-3,NA,TRBV7-6,TGTGCCAGCAGCTTAGCGGGAGCGACAGATACGCAGTATTTT,CASSLAGATDTQYF
TRBD2,TRBJ2-7,once,TRBV18,TGTGCCAGCTCACCACTCGCTAGCGGTTATAAGGGCGCCGCGTACTTC,CASSPLASGYKGAAYF
TRBD1,TRBJ1-2,NA,TRBV2,TGTGCCAGCAGTGGGGACAGGGTACAGTATGGCTACACCTTC,CASSGDRVQYGYTF
NA,TRBJ2-3,NA,TRBV12-5,TGTGCTAGTGGCACGGCCGAGAGCGATACGCAGTATTTT,CASGTAESDTQYF
NA,TRBJ1-4,NA,TRBV19,TGTGCCAGTAGTTCCCGGGGCTCTAATGAAAAACTGTTTTTT,CASSSRGSNEKLFF
TRBD1,TRBJ1-2,NA,TRBV5-4,TGTGCCAGCAGCGGTCCCGGGACAGGGAACTATGGCTACACCTTC,CASSGPGTGNYGYTF
NA,TRBJ1-5,NA,TRBV19,TGTGCCAGTAGCACCCGGGGACAGCCCCAGCATTTT,CASSTRGQPQHF
NA,TRBJ2-3,NA,TRBV4-3,TGCGCCAGCAGCCAAGATGGTCCACGAAGCACAGATACGCAGTATTTT,CASSQDGPRSTDTQYF
NA,TRBJ1-1,NA,TRBV2,TGTGCCAGCAGTGAAGCGGTGGGGGGAGGAGCTTTCTTT,CASSEAVGGGAFF
TRBD1,TRBJ2-7,once,TRBV2,TGTGCCAGCAGTGCCCCGGGACAGGGGAGTTTGAAGCAGTACTTC,CASSAPGQGSLKQYF
TRBD1,TRBJ1-2,NA,TRBV2,TGTGCCAGCAGGTACAGGGGGCTGGGCGGCTACACCTTC,CASRYRGLGGYTF
NA,TRBJ1-2,NA,TRBV28,TGTGCCAGTAGACAAGCCTATGGCTACACCTTC,CASRQAYGYTF
TRBD2,TRBJ2-7,NA,TRBV30,TGTGCCTGGACTGCGGGGGCCTACGAGCAGTACTTC,CAWTAGAYEQYF
TRBD2,TRBJ2-1,NA,TRBV29-1,TGCAGCGCCGCCGGGACTAGCGGGTACAATGAGCAGTTCTTC,CSAAGTSGYNEQFF
NA,TRBJ2-3,NA,TRBV18,TGTGCCAGCTCACCAGAGATTCCGGGACACACAGATACGCAGTATTTT,CASSPEIPGHTDTQYF
NA,TRBJ2-1,NA,TRBV6-1,TGTGCCAGCAGTACATACTCCTACAATGAGCAGTTCTTC,CASSTYSYNEQFF
TRBD1,TRBJ1-1,NA,TRBV12-5,TGTGCTAGTGGTTTGACAGGGGGCACTGAAGCTTTCTTT,CASGLTGGTEAFF
TRBD2,TRBJ2-5,NA,TRBV28,TGTGCCAGCAGTTACGAGGGAGGGCCCGAGACCCAGTACTTC,CASSYEGGPETQYF
NA,TRBJ2-5,NA,TRBV5-1,TGCGCCAGCAGGGGGGATGGGGAGACCCAGTACTTC,CASRGDGETQYF
NA,TRBJ1-2,NA,TRBV30,TGTGCCTGGAGTTTGAATCCGGCGCGTGGCTACACCTTC,CAWSLNPARGYTF
TRBD2,TRBJ2-7,NA,TRBV28,TGTGCCAGCAGCGGGACTAGCGGTCCCTACGAGCAGTACTTC,CASSGTSGPYEQYF
NA,TRBJ1-2,NA,TRBV19,TGTGCCAGTAGTCGCACGTCGGGGGCAGTCTTCTATGGCTACACCTTC,CASSRTSGAVFYGYTF
NA,TRBJ1-1,NA,TRBV5-1,TGCGCCAGCAGCTTCGTCACAGCCGAGAACACTGAAGCTTTCTTT,CASSFVTAENTEAFF
NA,TRBJ1-4,NA,TRBV7-9,TGTGCCAGCAGCTCCGGGGGGGGACTTGCAACTAATGAAAAACTGTTTTTT,CASSSGGGLATNEKLFF